Reported below is one TCR beta chain. V was shortened by 3 bases and J by 7 bases, with 9 bases between the two germline ends. The CDR3 consists of 12 residues. CDR1 is SEHNR, CDR2 FQNEAQ, per germline (reference sequence). The sample belongs to a study of blood T cell repertoires in COVID-19. At the level of the study: Sources were T cells, B-cell-depleted T cells, or PBMCs; the material itself was cDNA or gDNA.

Recruited during active infection, patients (from Seattle) were subsequently followed longitudinally. Assay used: immunoSEQ multiplex PCR; TCRdb lists only in-frame clones, some missing. The table includes over 150,000 clones, roughly 76% detected once. The V gene is TRBV7-9, the J gene TRBJ2-5; D possibly corresponds to TRBD1 (6 bases). The sequence was collected from a woman aged 80 or over with COVID-19, enrolled during active disease. The sequenced sample consisted of peripheral blood. In DNA, the CDR3 is TGTGCCAGCAGCTTTCCGGACAGGACCCAGTACTTC. As protein: CASSFPDRTQYF.